This entry lists 15 T cell receptor beta chains sequenced from one sample in a study of human T cells and chemical hapten exposure. Time point indicated: patch test 3, about 24 weeks after DPC sensitization. Treatment here: therapeutic diphenylcyclopropenone sensitization with weekly scalp DPC. Each CDR3 protein is one row after TCRdb ran MiXCR on the RACE reads. Among about 120,000 distinct CDR3 sequences listed, approximately 10% were seen once. Sequencing was performed on whole blood, taken in connection with sensitization to the hapten diphenylcyclopropenone (DPC). These receptors all come from a woman aged 50 to 60 with alopecia areata. Some clones in this sample may be carry-over from other donors' samples.

This clonotype was counted ten times or more. The rearrangement uses TRBV29-1 and TRBJ2-1, with 13 bases that match TRBD2. CDR3 size: 13 residues. Looked up from germline, CDR1 is SQVTM and CDR2 is ANQGSEA. V was pared by 7 bases and J by 7 bases, with 4 bases of the junction left unmatched. DNA of the CDR3: TGCAGCGGAAGACTAGCGGGGGGAAATGAGCAGTTCTTC. Translated: CSGRLAGGNEQFF.

In its sample, this clonotype was seen many times. The J gene is TRBJ2-7, the V gene TRBV7-6, with TRBD2 identical over 15 bases. The germline V gene has CDR1 SGHVS and CDR2 FNYEAQ. CDR3 length equals 16 residues. V lost 5 bases to trimming and J lost 7 bases; unmatched junction nucleotides: 9. The CDR3 DNA is TGTGCCAGCAGCCCAGGACTAGCGGGAGGGCCGAGAGAGCAGTACTTC. Translated: CASSPGLAGGPREQYF.

At least ten counts were recorded for this clonotype. The chain combines TRBV9 with TRBJ1-3, with 8 bases identical to TRBD1. The CDR3 is 18 amino acids. From germline, CDR1 is SGDLS and CDR2 YYNGEE. After removal of 2 bases from V and 3 bases from J, the junction contained 13 bases not matched to a gene. The CDR3 nucleotides are TGTGCCAGCAGCGTCGACTCAGGGGGCTCGGGAAGTGGAAACACCATATATTTT. Its protein is CASSVDSGGSGSGNTIYF.

This clonotype was seen repeatedly, ten times or more. The rearrangement uses TRBV24-1 and TRBJ2-1; D gene uncertain. The CDR3 loop spans 13 amino acids. Germline V gene sequence: CDR1 KGHDR, CDR2 SFDVKD. V was clipped by 9 bases and J by 7 bases, with 15 bases between them. CDR3 protein: CATDPMVRNEQFF. The CDR3 DNA sequence: TGTGCCACCGACCCTATGGTTCGGAATGAGCAGTTCTTC.

This clonotype was recorded a few times. The V gene is TRBV6-5, the J gene TRBJ2-7, with 8 positions matching TRBD1. Germline-derived CDR1 and CDR2 are MNHEY and SVGAGI. The CDR3 extends over 12 amino acids. V dropped 7 bases and J dropped 7; count of bases not matched to a gene: 6. In nucleotides, the CDR3 is TGTGCCAGCATGACAGGGGCGGGGGAGCAGTACTTC. Translation gives CASMTGAGEQYF.

This clonotype was observed a few times. The chain links TRBV7-9 to TRBJ2-7; 11 bases are a match to TRBD1. CDR3 length: 17 amino acids. Germline lookup yields CDR1 SEHNR and CDR2 FQNEAQ (reference sequence). With V trimmed by 4 bases and J by 5 bases, 13 bases remained unmatched. The CDR3 here is CASSSHFRRDRGDEQYF. As DNA, the CDR3 is TGTGCCAGCAGCTCCCACTTCCGCCGGGACAGGGGGGACGAGCAGTACTTC.

This clonotype was recorded at least ten times. The chain combines TRBV6-5 with TRBJ2-2; no definite D call. CDR1 is MNHEY and CDR2 is SVGAGI in the germline V gene. V was cut by 2 bases and J by 2 bases, with 6 bases left in between. This CDR3 is built from 14 residues. The DNA of the CDR3 is TGTGCCAGCAGTTACGGCCTTAACACCGGGGAGCTGTTTTTT. It is translated as CASSYGLNTGELFF.

This clonotype came up a few times. The V call is TRBV10-2, the J call TRBJ2-7; 8 positions match TRBD2. After removal of 7 bases from V and 3 bases from J, the junction contained 5 bases not matched to a gene. Germline loops: CDR1 WSHSY, CDR2 SAAADI. This CDR3 contains 13 residues. The CDR3 sequence: CASIGGGFYEQYF. DNA for the CDR3: TGCGCCAGCATCGGCGGGGGGTTCTACGAGCAGTACTTC.

This clonotype came up a few times. The chain combines TRBV12-3 or TRBV12-4 with TRBJ1-4, with no clear D. V lost 6 bases to trimming and J lost 6 bases, with 17 bases between them. There are 15 residues in the CDR3. Here the CDR3 reads CASSPVGGRDEKLFF. The CDR3 DNA reads TGTGCCAGCAGCCCCGTGGGAGGGCGGGATGAAAAACTGTTTTTT.

This clonotype appeared a few times. The rearrangement uses TRBV20-1 and TRBJ1-5; 8 bases fit TRBD1. The germline V gene has CDR1 DFQATT and CDR2 SNEGSKA (reference sequence). V lost 3 bases to trimming and J lost 4 bases; unmatched junction nucleotides: 17. This CDR3 has 18 amino acids. The DNA of the CDR3 is TGCAGTGCTAGTGACCCAATGCTCGGGACAGGTAGAAATCAGCCCCAGCATTTT. Residues: CSASDPMLGTGRNQPQHF.

The chain links TRBV25-1 to TRBJ2-3; TRBD1 aligns across 8 bases. This CDR3 comprises 13 residues. V was clipped by 1 base and J by 9 bases; unmatched bases: 3. Germline values: CDR1 MGHDK, CDR2 SYGVNS. The CDR3 loop reads CASSESDRGTQYF. The CDR3 nucleotides are TGTGCCAGCAGTGAATCCGACAGGGGCACGCAGTATTTT.

Ten or more counts support this clonotype. CDR3 sequence reads: CSSRAPEQFF. CDR3 DNA sequence: TGCAGCTCCAGAGCCCCCGAGCAGTTCTTC. The gene calls are TRBV29-1 and TRBJ2-1; D gene uncertain. Deletions cut 8 bases from V and 10 bases from J, with 12 bases between. The CDR3 contains 10 residues. CDR1 and CDR2 (germline): SQVTM, ANQGSEA.

The J gene is TRBJ2-5, the V gene TRBV18; 9 bases agree with TRBD1. Trimming at V came to 4 bases and at J to 2 bases, leaving 5 bases not matched to a gene. In germline, CDR1 is KGHSH, CDR2 LQKENI. This CDR3 comprises 15 residues. This CDR3 is CASSLTQGAQETQYF. The CDR3, as DNA: TGTGCCAGCTCACTTACACAGGGGGCGCAAGAGACCCAGTACTTC.

This clonotype occurred many times. The V gene is TRBV15, the J gene TRBJ2-6, with D maybe TRBD2 (6 bases). The CDR3 runs 19 residues. Trimming stripped 3 bases from V and 0 bases from J, with 18 bases between. The V gene's germline CDR1 is LNHNV and CDR2 YYDKDF (reference sequence). In nucleotides, the CDR3 is TGTGCCACCAGCAGTTCTGGGGAACAGGACTACTCTGGGGCCAACGTCCTGACTTTC. The encoded protein is CATSSSGEQDYSGANVLTF.

This chain uses TRBV10-3 with TRBJ2-3; 9 nucleotides agree with TRBD2. V dropped 3 bases and J dropped 2; count of bases not matched to a gene: 9. There are 17 residues in the CDR3. Germline assignment: CDR1 ENHRY and CDR2 SYGVKD. CDR3 loop: CAISERRLAGSTDTQYF. The CDR3 nucleotides read TGTGCCATCAGTGAACGGCGTCTAGCGGGGTCCACAGATACGCAGTATTTT.